Below, one T cell receptor beta chain is given with its context. Its matching antigen is unknown. This specimen belongs to a study of cytomegalovirus exposure and HLA in healthy donors. Study-wide results and limits: According to the study, around 180 TCR beta chains were cytomegalovirus-associated.

Primers: 60 Vbeta forward and 13 Jbeta reverse. Method: immunoSEQ multiplex PCR; TCRdb's copy keeps in-frame clones and lacks some. The table includes roughly 120,000 clones, over 75% detected once. The CDR3 has 14 amino acids. CDR1 is MDHEN, CDR2 SYDVKM, per germline. Trimming at V came to 6 bases and at J to 6 bases, leaving 8 bases not matched to a gene. The sequenced sample consisted of PBMCs. The gene calls are TRBV28 and TRBJ2-7; TRBD1 agrees at 10 bases. The receptor comes from a man aged 18 to 30 in good health and CMV-seropositive. The chain's CDR3 is CASRPGTGDPEQYF. In nucleotides, the CDR3 is TGTGCCAGCAGACCCGGGACAGGGGATCCCGAGCAGTACTTC.